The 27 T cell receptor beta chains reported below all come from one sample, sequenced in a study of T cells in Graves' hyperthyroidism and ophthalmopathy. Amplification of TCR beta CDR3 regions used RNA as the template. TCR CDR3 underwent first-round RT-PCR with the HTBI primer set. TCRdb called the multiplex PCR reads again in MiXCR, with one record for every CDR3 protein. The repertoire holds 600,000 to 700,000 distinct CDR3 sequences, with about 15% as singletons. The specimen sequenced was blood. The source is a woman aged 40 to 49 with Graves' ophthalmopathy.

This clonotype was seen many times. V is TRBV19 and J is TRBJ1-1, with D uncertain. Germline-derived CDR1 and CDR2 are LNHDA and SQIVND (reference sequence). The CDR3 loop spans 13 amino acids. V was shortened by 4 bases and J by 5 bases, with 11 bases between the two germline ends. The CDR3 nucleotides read TGTGCCAGTAGTACGCAGGTATTGACTGAAGCTTTCTTT. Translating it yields CASSTQVLTEAFF. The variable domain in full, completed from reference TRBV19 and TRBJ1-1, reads DGGITQSPKYLFRKEGQNVTLSCEQNLNHDAMYWYRQDPGQGLRLIYYSQIVNDFQKGDIAEGYSVSREKKESFPLTVTSAQKNPTAFYLCASSTQVLTEAFFGQGTRLTVV.

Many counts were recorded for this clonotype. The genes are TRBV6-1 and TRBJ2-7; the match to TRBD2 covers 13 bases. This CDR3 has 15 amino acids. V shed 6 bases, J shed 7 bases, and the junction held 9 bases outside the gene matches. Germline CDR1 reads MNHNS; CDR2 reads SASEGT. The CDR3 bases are TGTGCCAGCAGCATCGGACTAGCGGGAGTGAAAGAGCAGTACTTC. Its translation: CASSIGLAGVKEQYF.

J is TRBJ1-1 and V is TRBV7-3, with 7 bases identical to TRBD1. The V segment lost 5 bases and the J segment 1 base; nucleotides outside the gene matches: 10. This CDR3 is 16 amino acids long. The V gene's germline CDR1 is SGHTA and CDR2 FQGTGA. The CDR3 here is CASSQWSRGRNTEAFF. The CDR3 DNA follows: TGTGCCAGCAGCCAGTGGTCGAGGGGGCGGAACACTGAAGCTTTCTTT.

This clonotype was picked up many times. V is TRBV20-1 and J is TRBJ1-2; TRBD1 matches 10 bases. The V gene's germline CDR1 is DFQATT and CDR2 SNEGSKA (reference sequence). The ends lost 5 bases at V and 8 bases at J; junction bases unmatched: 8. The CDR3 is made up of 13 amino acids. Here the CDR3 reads CSAPPGQGKGYTF. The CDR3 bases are TGCAGTGCTCCTCCGGGACAGGGGAAAGGCTACACCTTC.

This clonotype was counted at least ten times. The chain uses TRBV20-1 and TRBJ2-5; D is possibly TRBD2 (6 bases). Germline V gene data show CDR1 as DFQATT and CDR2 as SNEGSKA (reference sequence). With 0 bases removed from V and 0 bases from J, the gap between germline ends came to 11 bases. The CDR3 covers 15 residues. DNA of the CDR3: TGCAGTGCTAGAGATGCTTGGGGGGACCAAGAGACCCAGTACTTC. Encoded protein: CSARDAWGDQETQYF.

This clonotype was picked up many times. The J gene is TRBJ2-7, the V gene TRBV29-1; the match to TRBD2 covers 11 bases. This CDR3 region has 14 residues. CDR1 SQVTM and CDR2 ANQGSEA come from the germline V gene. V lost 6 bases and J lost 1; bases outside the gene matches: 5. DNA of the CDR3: TGCAGCGTATCCGGGACTAGCGGTTCCTACGAGCAGTACTTC. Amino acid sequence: CSVSGTSGSYEQYF.

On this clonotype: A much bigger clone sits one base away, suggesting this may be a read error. The CDR3 nucleotides read TGTGCCAGCAGCTTAGAACAAGCGGGAGGAGAGACCCAGTACTTC. Its protein product is CASSLEQAGGETQYF. The chain couples TRBV7-9 to TRBJ2-5; 9 bases line up with TRBD2. This CDR3 region has 15 residues. Trimming removed 1 base from V and 4 bases from J; junction bases left unmatched: 4. Germline assignment: CDR1 SEHNR and CDR2 FQNEAQ (reference sequence).

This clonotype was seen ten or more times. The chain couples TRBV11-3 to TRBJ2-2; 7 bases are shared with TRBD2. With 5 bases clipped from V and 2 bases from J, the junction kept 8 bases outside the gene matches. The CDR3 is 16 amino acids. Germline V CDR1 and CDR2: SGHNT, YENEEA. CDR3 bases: TGTGCCAGCAGCCCCCAGGCTAGCGGCAACACCGGGGAGCTGTTTTTT. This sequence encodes CASSPQASGNTGELFF.

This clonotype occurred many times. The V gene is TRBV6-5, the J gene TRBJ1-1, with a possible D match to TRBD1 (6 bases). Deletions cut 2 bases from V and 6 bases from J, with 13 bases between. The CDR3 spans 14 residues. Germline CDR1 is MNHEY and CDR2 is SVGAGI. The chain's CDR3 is CASSYASGVAEAFF. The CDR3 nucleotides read TGTGCCAGCAGTTACGCCTCAGGGGTGGCTGAAGCTTTCTTT.

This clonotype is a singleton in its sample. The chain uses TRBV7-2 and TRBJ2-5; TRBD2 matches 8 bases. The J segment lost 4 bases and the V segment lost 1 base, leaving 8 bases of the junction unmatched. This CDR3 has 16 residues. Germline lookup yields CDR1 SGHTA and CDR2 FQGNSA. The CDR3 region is CASSLVGTRFRETQYF. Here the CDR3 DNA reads TGTGCCAGCAGCTTAGTGGGGACTAGATTTCGAGAGACCCAGTACTTC.

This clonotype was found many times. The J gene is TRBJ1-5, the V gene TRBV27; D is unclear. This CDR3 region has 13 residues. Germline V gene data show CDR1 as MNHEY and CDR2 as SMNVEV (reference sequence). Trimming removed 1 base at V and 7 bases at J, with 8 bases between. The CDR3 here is CASSLWGGQPQHF. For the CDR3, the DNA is TGTGCCAGCAGTTTATGGGGAGGCCAGCCCCAGCATTTT.

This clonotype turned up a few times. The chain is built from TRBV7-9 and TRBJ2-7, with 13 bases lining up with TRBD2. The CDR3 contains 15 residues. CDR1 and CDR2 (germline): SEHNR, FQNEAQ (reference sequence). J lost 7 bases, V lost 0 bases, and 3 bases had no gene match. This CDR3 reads CASSLASGLAGEQYF. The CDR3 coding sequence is TGTGCCAGCAGCTTAGCCTCGGGACTAGCGGGAGAGCAGTACTTC.

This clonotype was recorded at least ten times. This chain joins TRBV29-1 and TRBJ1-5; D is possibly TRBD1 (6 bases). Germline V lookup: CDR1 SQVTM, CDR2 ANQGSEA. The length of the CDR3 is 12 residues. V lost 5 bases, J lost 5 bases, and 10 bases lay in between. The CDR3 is CSVQGFDQPQHF. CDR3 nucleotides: TGCAGCGTTCAGGGGTTCGATCAGCCCCAGCATTTT.

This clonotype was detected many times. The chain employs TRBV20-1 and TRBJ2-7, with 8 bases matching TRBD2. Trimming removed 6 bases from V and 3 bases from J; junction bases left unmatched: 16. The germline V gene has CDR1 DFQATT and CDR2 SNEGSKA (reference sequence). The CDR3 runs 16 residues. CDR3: CSARSGREGLIYEQYF. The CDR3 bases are TGCAGTGCCCGATCCGGGAGGGAAGGGTTAATCTACGAGCAGTACTTC.

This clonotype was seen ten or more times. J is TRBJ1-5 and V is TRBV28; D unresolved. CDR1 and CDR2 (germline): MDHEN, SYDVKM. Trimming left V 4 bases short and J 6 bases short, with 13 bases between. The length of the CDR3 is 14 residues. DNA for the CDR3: TGTGCCAGCAGTTACGACTGGGTTGGTCAGCCCCAGCATTTT. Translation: CASSYDWVGQPQHF.

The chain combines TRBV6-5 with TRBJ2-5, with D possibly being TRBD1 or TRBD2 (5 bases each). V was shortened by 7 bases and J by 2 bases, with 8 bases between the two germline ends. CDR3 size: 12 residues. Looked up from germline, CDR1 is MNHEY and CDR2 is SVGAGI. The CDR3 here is CASTGPQETQYF. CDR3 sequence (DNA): TGTGCCAGCACGGGACCACAAGAGACCCAGTACTTC.

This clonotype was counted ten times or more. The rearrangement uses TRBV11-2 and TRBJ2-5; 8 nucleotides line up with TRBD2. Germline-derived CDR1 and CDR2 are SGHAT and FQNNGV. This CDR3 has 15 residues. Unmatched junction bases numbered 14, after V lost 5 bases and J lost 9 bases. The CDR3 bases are TGTGCCAGCAGCCCCGGACTAGCCGGAGTTGGGGCCCAGTACTTC. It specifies CASSPGLAGVGAQYF.

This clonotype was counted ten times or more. CDR3 DNA: TGTGCCAGCAGTTGGGGTAGGGATAATTCACCCCTCCACTTT. Amino acid sequence: CASSWGRDNSPLHF. This sequence joins TRBV12-3 or TRBV12-4 and TRBJ1-6, with D unresolved. The CDR3 contains 14 residues. Trimming stripped 4 bases from V and 5 bases from J, with 9 bases between.

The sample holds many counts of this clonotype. The CDR3, as DNA: TGTGCCAGCAGACAGAGGGACAGAGTTACTGAAGCTTTCTTT. This encodes CASRQRDRVTEAFF. This rearrangement joins TRBV6-1 to TRBJ1-1, with TRBD1 matching over 7 bases. The germline gives CDR1 MNHNS, CDR2 SASEGT. V lost 6 bases, J lost 5 bases, and 9 bases stayed unmatched. This CDR3 has 14 residues.

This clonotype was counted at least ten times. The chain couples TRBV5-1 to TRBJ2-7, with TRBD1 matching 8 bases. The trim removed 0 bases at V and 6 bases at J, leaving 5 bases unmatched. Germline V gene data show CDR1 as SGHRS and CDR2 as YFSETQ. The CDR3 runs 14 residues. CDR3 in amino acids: CASSLEGTGGEQYF. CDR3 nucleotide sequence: TGCGCCAGCAGCTTGGAAGGTACAGGGGGCGAGCAGTACTTC.

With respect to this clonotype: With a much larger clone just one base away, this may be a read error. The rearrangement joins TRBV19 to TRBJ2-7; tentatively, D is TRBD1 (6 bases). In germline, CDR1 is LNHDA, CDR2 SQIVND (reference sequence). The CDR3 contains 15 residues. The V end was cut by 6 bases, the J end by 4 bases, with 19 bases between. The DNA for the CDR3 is TGTGCCAGTAGAGTTGTAGGGGGAGTCGAATACGAGCAGTACTTC. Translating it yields CASRVVGGVEYEQYF.

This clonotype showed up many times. The DNA of the CDR3 is TGTGCCAGCAGTTCACGGGGCGGCTACACCTTC. Its translation: CASSSRGGYTF. The V gene is TRBV12-3 or TRBV12-4, the J gene TRBJ1-2; possible D gene TRBD1, 5 bases. This CDR3 is built from 11 residues. Between the trimmed V and J ends, which lost 4 bases and 8 bases, there was a span of 8 bases.

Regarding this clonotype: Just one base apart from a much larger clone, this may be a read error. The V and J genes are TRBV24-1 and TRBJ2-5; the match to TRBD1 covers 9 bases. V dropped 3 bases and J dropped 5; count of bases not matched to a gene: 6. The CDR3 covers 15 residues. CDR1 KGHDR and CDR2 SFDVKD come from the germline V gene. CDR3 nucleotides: TGTGCCACCAGTGATCGGACAGGGGAAGGCGAGACCCAGTACTTC. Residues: CATSDRTGEGETQYF.

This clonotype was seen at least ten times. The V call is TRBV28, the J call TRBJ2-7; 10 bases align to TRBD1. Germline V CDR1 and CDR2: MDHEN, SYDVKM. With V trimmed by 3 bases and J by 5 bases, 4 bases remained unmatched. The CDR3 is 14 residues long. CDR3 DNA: TGTGCCAGCAGTTTCGACAGGGGGCTCAACGAGCAGTACTTC. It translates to CASSFDRGLNEQYF.

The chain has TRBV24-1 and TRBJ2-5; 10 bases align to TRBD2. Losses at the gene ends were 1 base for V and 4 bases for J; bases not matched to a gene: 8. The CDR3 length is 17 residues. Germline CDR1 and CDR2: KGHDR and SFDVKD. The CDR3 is CATSDLTGTSDPETQYF. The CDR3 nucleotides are TGTGCCACCAGTGATTTAACCGGGACTAGCGATCCAGAGACCCAGTACTTC.

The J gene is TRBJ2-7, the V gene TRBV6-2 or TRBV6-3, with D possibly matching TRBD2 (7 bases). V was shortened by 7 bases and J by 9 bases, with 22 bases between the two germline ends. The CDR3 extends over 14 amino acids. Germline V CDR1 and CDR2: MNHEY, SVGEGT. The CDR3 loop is CASTQGRESTAQYF. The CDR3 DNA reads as TGTGCCAGCACCCAGGGGCGGGAGTCTACTGCGCAGTACTTC.

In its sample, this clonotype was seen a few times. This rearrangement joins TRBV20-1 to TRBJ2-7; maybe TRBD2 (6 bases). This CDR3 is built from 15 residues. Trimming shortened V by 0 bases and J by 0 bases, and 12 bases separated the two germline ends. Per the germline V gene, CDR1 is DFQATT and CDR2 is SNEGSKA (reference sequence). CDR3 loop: CSARDPRGSSYEQYF. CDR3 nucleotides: TGCAGTGCTAGAGATCCCCGGGGGAGCTCCTACGAGCAGTACTTC.